These 29 T cell receptor beta chains were all obtained from the same sample, sequenced in a study of blood T cell repertoires in COVID-19 (TCRdb year 2020). Library preparation employed the immunoSEQ multiplex PCR assay. Imported from immuneACCESS, the table was reduced by TCRdb to in-frame sequences with V and J called. These copies leave out some clones; in studies compared against another copy, an unresolved V gene accounts for under half, and the cause of the remainder is not known. The sample table lists nearly 55,000 clones, roughly 86% of them with a count of one. The ten largest make up approximately 12% of the sample. The sample comprised peripheral blood. These TCRs come from a man aged 65 to 79 with active COVID-19.

This rearrangement joins TRBV4-2 to TRBJ1-3; D unclear. V was shortened by 1 base and J by 8 bases, with 6 bases between the two germline ends. This CDR3 spans 12 amino acids. CDR1 and CDR2 (germline): LGHNA, YNFKEQ. The CDR3 DNA reads TGTGCCAGCAGCCAAGGTCAGGACACCATATATTTT. Amino acid sequence: CASSQGQDTIYF.

This clone appeared once. This chain uses TRBV12-5 with TRBJ1-2, with 12 bases that match TRBD1. J lost 8 bases, V lost 4 bases, and 8 bases had no gene match. Germline loops: CDR1 LGHNT, CDR2 FRNRAP. CDR3 length: 15 residues. CDR3: CASGSGTGGARGYTF. The CDR3 nucleotides read TGTGCTAGTGGTTCCGGGACAGGGGGCGCTAGGGGCTACACCTTC.

The genes are TRBV6-2 or TRBV6-3 and TRBJ2-7; 10 bases align to TRBD1. V trimming: 4 bases; J trimming: 5 bases; junction bases outside the gene matches: 8. The CDR3 spans 15 residues. The germline gives CDR1 MNHEY, CDR2 SVGEGT. The DNA of the CDR3 is TGTGCCAGCAGTTTCCGGGACAGGGGATTCCACGAGCAGTACTTC. It translates to CASSFRDRGFHEQYF.

The J gene is TRBJ2-5, the V gene TRBV21-1; TRBD1, the D gene given by the table, was not confirmed from the DNA. TRBV21-1 is assigned pseudogene status. The CDR3 is 16 amino acids. CDR3 DNA: TGTGCCAGCAGCAAACCCCGGGACACACTGGGGGATACCCAGTACTTC. Protein product: CASSKPRDTLGDTQYF.

This clone has more than one count but fewer than ten. The chain has TRBV7-9 and TRBJ1-4; 10 positions match TRBD1. The CDR3 runs to 16 residues. With V trimmed by 3 bases and J by 7 bases, 8 bases remained unmatched. Germline-derived CDR1 and CDR2 are SEHNR and FQNEAQ (reference sequence). CDR3 residues: CASSLGTGALSEKLFF. CDR3 nucleotide sequence: TGTGCCAGCAGCTTGGGGACAGGGGCGCTCAGTGAAAAACTGTTTTTT.

The chain recombines TRBV6-2 or TRBV6-3 with TRBJ2-3; TRBD2 matches at 10 bases. This CDR3 is built from 15 residues. The ends lost 2 bases at V and 6 bases at J; junction bases unmatched: 5. Germline V gene lookup returns CDR1 MNHEY and CDR2 SVGEGT. The CDR3 bases are TGTGCCAGCAGTTACACTAGCGGGGCCGGGGATACGCAGTATTTT. Encoded protein: CASSYTSGAGDTQYF.

In DNA form, the CDR3 reads TGTGCCAGCAGCTTTTGGACAGGGAGTTATGAGCAGTTCTTC. It specifies CASSFWTGSYEQFF. The chain carries TRBV6-2 or TRBV6-3 and TRBJ2-1; 8 nucleotides align to TRBD1. V trimming: 6 bases; J trimming: 8 bases; junction bases outside the gene matches: 9. Germline V lookup: CDR1 MNHEY, CDR2 SVGEGT. The CDR3 totals 14 residues.

As to this clone: Other nucleotide sequences in the sample specify the same CDR3. The chain carries TRBV3-1 (or the pseudogene TRBV3-2) and TRBJ2-2, with TRBD1 matching 7 bases. V was clipped by 1 base and J by 4 bases; unmatched bases: 3. Germline lookup yields CDR1 LGHDT and CDR2 YNNKEL (reference sequence). This CDR3 comprises 15 residues. This chain's CDR3 is CASSQAQGFTGELFF. The CDR3 coding sequence is TGTGCCAGCAGCCAAGCACAGGGGTTCACCGGGGAGCTGTTTTTT.

The CDR3 DNA reads as TGTGCCAGCAGTGAATGGGTCGGACAGGCAACTGCCGGGGAGCTGTTTTTT. Translated, it gives CASSEWVGQATAGELFF. V usage is TRBV25-1 and J usage is TRBJ2-2; 7 bases agree with TRBD1. The CDR3 is 17 residues long. The V gene end was trimmed by 1 base and the J gene end by 6 bases; junction bases not matched to a gene: 11. The germline CDR1 and CDR2 sequences are MGHDK and SYGVNS.

The chain has TRBV2 and TRBJ1-6; D gene uncertain. The germline V gene has CDR1 SNHLY and CDR2 FYNNEI. The CDR3 loop spans 11 amino acids. Trimming took 6 bases from V and 14 from J, leaving 11 bases between them. Written as DNA, the CDR3 is TGTGCCAGCAGCGGTGATGTCTCCCTCCACTTT. This gives the protein CASSGDVSLHF. The entire variable domain, with the rest obtained from reference TRBV2 and TRBJ1-6, is as follows: EPEVTQTPSHQVTQMGQEVILRCVPISNHLYFYWYRQILGQKVEFLVSFYNNEISEKSEIFDDQFSVERPDGSNFTLKIRSTKLEDSAMYFCASSGDVSLHFGNGTRLTVT.

This chain links TRBV10-3 with TRBJ2-7; a weak D match, TRBD1 (6 bases). V lost 2 bases and J lost 1, with 9 bases in between. Germline CDR1 ENHRY, CDR2 SYGVKD. The CDR3 contains 14 residues. DNA of the CDR3: TGTGCCATCAGTGAGAGGGACATTTCCTACGAGCAGTACTTC. The encoded protein is CAISERDISYEQYF.

This clone was detected only once. This rearrangement joins TRBV7-9 to TRBJ2-3; 13 bases align to TRBD2. Trimming removed 5 bases from V and 1 base from J; junction bases left unmatched: 3. Germline lookup yields CDR1 SEHNR and CDR2 FQNEAQ (reference sequence). This CDR3 is 16 amino acids long. CDR3 sequence (DNA): TGTGCCAGCAGCCCAGGGACTAGCGGGGGCACAGATACGCAGTATTTT. Translation: CASSPGTSGGTDTQYF.

This clone has just a few counts. The V gene is TRBV6-2 or TRBV6-3, the J gene TRBJ2-2; possibly TRBD1 for D (5 bases). CDR1 and CDR2 (germline): MNHEY, SVGEGT. V lost 1 base, J lost 3 bases, and 12 bases lay in between. The CDR3 contains 16 residues. The CDR3 loop is CASSYWWAGHTGELFF. The DNA for the CDR3 is TGTGCCAGCAGTTACTGGTGGGCAGGGCACACCGGGGAGCTGTTTTTT.

In its sample, this clone was seen once. This chain's CDR3 is CATSDPTGVDYGYTF. The CDR3 nucleotides read TGTGCCACCAGTGATCCGACAGGGGTCGACTATGGCTACACCTTC. The rearrangement links TRBV24-1 to TRBJ1-2; 8 nucleotides line up with TRBD1. The V gene's germline CDR1 is KGHDR and CDR2 SFDVKD. V gave up 3 bases and J gave up 3 bases; unmatched junction bases: 5. The CDR3 runs to 15 residues.

The chain has TRBV19 and TRBJ2-1; 12 bases line up with TRBD2. The CDR3 has 16 amino acids. Germline CDR1 LNHDA, CDR2 SQIVND (reference sequence). With V trimmed by 6 bases and J by 6 bases, 9 bases remained unmatched. CDR3 coding DNA: TGTGCCAGTAGGCTATCTAGCGGGGGGGCCTTCAATGAGCAGTTCTTC. Its protein product is CASRLSSGGAFNEQFF.

This rearrangement joins TRBV19 to TRBJ2-3; 14 positions match TRBD2. The germline V gene encodes CDR1 LNHDA and CDR2 SQIVND (reference sequence). The junction had 4 bases not matched to a gene; V was cut back by 5 bases and J by 0 bases. CDR3 length: 17 amino acids. CDR3 in DNA: TGTGCCAGTAGTGGGACTAGCGGGGGAACTAGCACAGATACGCAGTATTTT. Translating gives CASSGTSGGTSTDTQYF.

This chain links TRBV7-8 with TRBJ2-3; 11 positions agree with TRBD1. The CDR3 consists of 15 residues. The V segment lost 7 bases and the J segment 3 bases; nucleotides outside the gene matches: 6. Per germline, CDR1 SGHVS and CDR2 FQNEAQ. CDR3 DNA: TGTGCCAGCACCCAGGACAGGGGGCTTACAGATACGCAGTATTTT. Protein sequence: CASTQDRGLTDTQYF.

This sequence joins TRBV19 and TRBJ1-2, with TRBD1 matching 8 bases. The CDR3 totals 14 residues. Germline CDR1 and CDR2: LNHDA and SQIVND (reference sequence). V was pared by 7 bases and J by 4 bases, with 8 bases of the junction left unmatched. The CDR3 here is CASTPGTGLYGYTF. The CDR3 nucleotides are TGTGCCAGTACCCCCGGGACAGGCCTCTATGGCTACACCTTC.

This chain joins TRBV5-1 and TRBJ2-1; perhaps TRBD2 as D (6 bases). CDR1 SGHRS and CDR2 YFSETQ come from the germline V gene. This CDR3 region has 15 residues. Trimming pared 0 bases from V and 3 bases from J, leaving 10 bases between. This CDR3 reads CASSLELAGYNEQFF. The CDR3 DNA reads as TGCGCCAGCAGCTTGGAACTAGCAGGCTACAATGAGCAGTTCTTC.

The genes are TRBV4-1 and TRBJ2-3; D possibly corresponds to TRBD1 (6 bases). Trimming cost V 2 bases and J 0 bases, with 12 bases left between them. Germline CDR1 MGHRA, CDR2 YSYEKL. The CDR3 contains 16 residues. CDR3 nucleotides: TGCGCCAGCAGCCAAATGGACAGATTGAGCACAGATACGCAGTATTTT. Protein sequence: CASSQMDRLSTDTQYF.

The J gene is TRBJ2-2, the V gene TRBV5-1; D is unclear. V was shortened by 3 bases and J by 2 bases, with 11 bases between the two germline ends. Germline V gene lookup returns CDR1 SGHRS and CDR2 YFSETQ. This CDR3 is 15 amino acids long. CDR3 nucleotide sequence: TGCGCCAGCAGCTGGAAGACAAGTAACACCGGGGAGCTGTTTTTT. As protein: CASSWKTSNTGELFF.

The chain is built from TRBV3-1 (or the pseudogene TRBV3-2) and TRBJ1-1; a weak D match, TRBD1 (6 bases). Per the germline V gene, CDR1 is LGHDT and CDR2 is YNNKEL (reference sequence). This CDR3 has 14 residues. The germline V and J ends were trimmed by 1 base and 4 bases, with 10 bases remaining between them. CDR3 residues: CASSQVGTSTEAFF. The CDR3 nucleotides read TGTGCCAGCAGCCAAGTAGGGACAAGCACTGAAGCTTTCTTT.

CDR3 bases: TGTGCCAGCAGCGGGTATACAGGGGTTGGTTTCAATGAGCAGTTCTTC. It encodes CASSGYTGVGFNEQFF. The V call is TRBV5-8, the J call TRBJ2-1; 7 bases align to TRBD1. CDR3 length: 16 residues. Germline V gives CDR1 SGHTS, CDR2 YDEGEE. J lost 6 bases, V lost 4 bases, and 13 bases had no gene match.

This clone was counted only a few times. The rearrangement uses TRBV6-1 and TRBJ2-7, with D unclear. CDR3 length: 15 amino acids. Germline loops: CDR1 MNHNS, CDR2 SASEGT. Trimming cost V 2 bases and J 7 bases, with 18 bases left between them. The CDR3 here is CASSEYSSPLYEQYF. The CDR3 DNA reads as TGTGCCAGCAGTGAATACTCGTCACCACTCTATGAGCAGTACTTC.

This sequence joins TRBV24-1 and TRBJ2-1; 8 nucleotides agree with TRBD1. V lost 7 bases and J lost 8; bases outside the gene matches: 9. CDR1 KGHDR and CDR2 SFDVKD come from the germline V gene. CDR3 size: 14 residues. The CDR3 nucleotides are TGTGCCACCAGCGGGGGCAGGGGGCAGGATGAGCAGTTCTTC. Translating it yields CATSGGRGQDEQFF.

This sequence joins TRBV19 and TRBJ1-2; D may be TRBD1 (5 bases). The CDR3 runs 14 residues. Trimming stripped 7 bases from V and 4 bases from J, with 16 bases between. CDR1 LNHDA and CDR2 SQIVND come from the germline V gene (reference sequence). The CDR3 nucleotides are TGTGCCAGTAAAGGGGCCACAGGTACCTATGGCTACACCTTC. This translates into CASKGATGTYGYTF.

The genes are TRBV6-2 or TRBV6-3 and TRBJ1-2; tentatively, D is TRBD1 (6 bases). Trimming removed 3 bases at V and 6 bases at J, with 17 bases between. This CDR3 is 15 amino acids long. Germline-derived CDR1 and CDR2 are MNHEY and SVGEGT. In nucleotides, the CDR3 is TGTGCCAGCAGTTATGGACAGTCTGGGCGCCATGGCTACACCTTC. Its translation: CASSYGQSGRHGYTF.

A single count supports this clone. The V gene is TRBV21-1, the J gene TRBJ2-7; the table calls TRBD2, which could not be checked here. TRBV21-1 counts as a pseudogene. The length of the CDR3 is 10 residues. CDR3 sequence: CAGLEYEQYF. CDR3 DNA: TGTGCCGGTTTGGAGTACGAGCAGTACTTC.

The chain links TRBV7-2 to TRBJ2-7; the match to TRBD1 covers 7 bases. Germline V CDR1 and CDR2: SGHTA, FQGNSA. V dropped 2 bases and J dropped 4; count of bases not matched to a gene: 5. There are 14 residues in the CDR3. CDR3 bases: TGTGCCAGCAGCTTAACTTACAGGGGATACGAGCAGTACTTC. This codes for CASSLTYRGYEQYF. Variable domain in full (rest from reference TRBV7-2 and TRBJ2-7): GAGVSQSPSNKVTEKGKDVELRCDPISGHTALYWYRQSLGQGLEFLIYFQGNSAPDKSGLPSDRFSAERTGGSVSTLTIQRTQQEDSAVYLCASSLTYRGYEQYFGPGTRLTVT.